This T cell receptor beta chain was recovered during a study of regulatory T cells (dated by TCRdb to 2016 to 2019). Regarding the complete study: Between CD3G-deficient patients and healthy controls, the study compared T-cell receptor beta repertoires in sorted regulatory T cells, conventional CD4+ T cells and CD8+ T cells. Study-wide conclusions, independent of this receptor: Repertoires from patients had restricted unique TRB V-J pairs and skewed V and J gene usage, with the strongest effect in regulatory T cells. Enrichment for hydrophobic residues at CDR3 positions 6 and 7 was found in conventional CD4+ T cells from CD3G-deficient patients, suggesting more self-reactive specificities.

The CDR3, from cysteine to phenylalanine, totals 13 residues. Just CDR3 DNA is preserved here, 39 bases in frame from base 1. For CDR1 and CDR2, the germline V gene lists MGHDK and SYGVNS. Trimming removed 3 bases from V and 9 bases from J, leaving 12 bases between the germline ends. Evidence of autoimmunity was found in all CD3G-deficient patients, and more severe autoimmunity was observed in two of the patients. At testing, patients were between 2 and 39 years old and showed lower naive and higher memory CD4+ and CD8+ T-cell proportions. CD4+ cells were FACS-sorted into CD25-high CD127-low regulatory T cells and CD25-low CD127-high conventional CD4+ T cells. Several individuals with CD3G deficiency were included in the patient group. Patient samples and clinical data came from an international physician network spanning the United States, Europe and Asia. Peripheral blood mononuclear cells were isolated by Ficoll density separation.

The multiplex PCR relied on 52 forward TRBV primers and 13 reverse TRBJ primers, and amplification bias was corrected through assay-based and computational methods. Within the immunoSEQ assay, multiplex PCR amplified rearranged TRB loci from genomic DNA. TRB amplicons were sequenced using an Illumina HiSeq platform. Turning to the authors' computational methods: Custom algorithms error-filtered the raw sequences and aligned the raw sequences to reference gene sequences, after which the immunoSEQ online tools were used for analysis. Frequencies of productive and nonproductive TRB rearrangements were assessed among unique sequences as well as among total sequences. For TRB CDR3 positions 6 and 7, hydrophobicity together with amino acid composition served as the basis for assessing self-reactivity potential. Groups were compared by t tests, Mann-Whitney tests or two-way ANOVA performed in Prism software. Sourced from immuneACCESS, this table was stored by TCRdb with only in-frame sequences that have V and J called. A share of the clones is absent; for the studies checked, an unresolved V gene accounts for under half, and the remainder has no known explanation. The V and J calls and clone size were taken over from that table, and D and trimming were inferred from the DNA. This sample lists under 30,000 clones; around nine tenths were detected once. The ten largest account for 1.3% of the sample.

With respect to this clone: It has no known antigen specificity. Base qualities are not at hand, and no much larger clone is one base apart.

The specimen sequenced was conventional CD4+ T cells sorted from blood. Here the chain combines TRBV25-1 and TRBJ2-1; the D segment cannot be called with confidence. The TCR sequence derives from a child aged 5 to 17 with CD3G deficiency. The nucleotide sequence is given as TGTGCCAGCAGTGACTTTGCTAGTAGTGAGCAGTTCTTC. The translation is CASSDFASSEQFF.